This TCR beta chain originates from a study of blood T cell repertoires in COVID-19. Clones were read by immunoSEQ multiplex PCR, and TCRdb kept only the in-frame ones, dropping some. The repertoire has about 160,000 clones, 60% to 85% of them found once; the top ten carry less than 9.5%. The CDR3 is made up of 14 amino acids. Trimming removed 3 bases at V and 0 bases at J, with 9 bases between. Per germline, CDR1 MNHEY and CDR2 SMNVEV (reference sequence). The sequencing input was peripheral blood. The gene calls are TRBV27 and TRBJ2-7; D not certain. The receptor's source is a man between 60 and 75 years old with acute or convalescent COVID-19. DNA for the CDR3: TGTGCCAGCAGTTTCTCCTCGAGCTCCTACGAGCAGTACTTC. It translates to CASSFSSSSYEQYF.